A single sample gave rise to the 27 T cell receptor beta chains below, sequenced in a study of cytomegalovirus exposure and HLA in healthy donors. 60 Vbeta and 13 Jbeta primers were used in PCR. TCRdb's table, derived via immunoSEQ multiplex PCR, lists solely in-frame clones and lacks some. The sample includes roughly 240,000 clones, around 80% of them seen just once. Material: PBMCs. The receptors derive from a boy between 5 and 17 years old in good health and CMV-seronegative.

This clone occurred once. The chain has TRBV6-9 and TRBJ2-7, with D possibly matching TRBD2 (6 bases). Germline CDR1 reads MNHGY; CDR2 reads SVAAGI. Trimming took off 4 bases at V and 4 bases at J, with 14 bases between the two ends. The CDR3 length is 14 residues. Written as DNA, the CDR3 is TGTGCCAGCAGTTGGTCGACTAGTGAGTACGAGCAGTACTTC. The encoded protein is CASSWSTSEYEQYF.

The chain joins TRBV7-9 to TRBJ1-4; no clear D. This CDR3 is built from 15 residues. V lost 5 bases and J 1 base, leaving 11 bases between the germline ends. Germline CDR1 SEHNR, CDR2 FQNEAQ (reference sequence). CDR3 amino acids: CASSAQWLTNEKLFF. The CDR3 DNA reads TGTGCCAGCAGCGCACAGTGGTTAACTAATGAAAAACTGTTTTTT.

V usage is TRBV2 and J usage is TRBJ1-2; D perhaps matches TRBD1 (6 bases). Germline V gene data show CDR1 as SNHLY and CDR2 as FYNNEI. The CDR3 runs 14 residues. V dropped 6 bases and J dropped 0 bases, with 11 bases sitting between them. The CDR3 coding sequence is TGTGCCAGCAGCCGGACAGTTCCTAACTATGGCTACACCTTC. Translating gives CASSRTVPNYGYTF.

The chain uses TRBV27 and TRBJ2-5; D is possibly TRBD1 (5 bases). Germline assignment: CDR1 MNHEY and CDR2 SMNVEV (reference sequence). CDR3 length equals 14 residues. V was trimmed by 5 bases and J by 4 bases, leaving 14 bases between them. The CDR3 sequence: CASSQGGGRETQYF. CDR3 sequence (DNA): TGTGCCAGCAGTCAGGGTGGTGGCCGAGAGACCCAGTACTTC.

The V and J genes are TRBV2 and TRBJ1-3; TRBD1 matches at 7 bases. The CDR3 covers 15 residues. The germline V gene has CDR1 SNHLY and CDR2 FYNNEI. V gave up 5 bases and J gave up 4 bases; unmatched junction bases: 8. The CDR3 coding sequence is TGTGCCAGCAGTTACACAGGGGCATCCGGAAACACCATATATTTT. Translated, it gives CASSYTGASGNTIYF.

This clone was observed a handful of times. The chain joins TRBV5-1 to TRBJ2-5; 8 nucleotides align to TRBD2. The closer fit of TRBJ2-7 to the DNA end suggests the J call may be wrong. Germline V gene sequence: CDR1 SGHRS, CDR2 YFSETQ. The CDR3 has 14 amino acids. The CDR3: CASSSGTRDYEQYF. The CDR3 DNA reads TGCGCCAGCAGCAGCGGGACTAGAGACTACGAGCAGTACTTC.

This chain joins TRBV5-4 and TRBJ1-5, with D possibly being TRBD1 (5 bases). Germline V gene lookup returns CDR1 SGHNT and CDR2 YYREEE (reference sequence). Deletions cut 0 bases from V and 6 bases from J, with 10 bases between. The CDR3 consists of 14 residues. The CDR3 sequence: CASSLAGDGQPQHF. For the CDR3, the DNA is TGTGCCAGCAGCTTGGCGGGGGACGGTCAGCCCCAGCATTTT.

This chain joins TRBV6-5 and TRBJ1-1, with 8 bases lining up with TRBD1. CDR1 and CDR2 (germline): MNHEY, SVGAGI. There are 16 residues in the CDR3. With 1 base clipped from V and 6 bases from J, the junction kept 10 bases outside the gene matches. In DNA form, the CDR3 reads TGTGCCAGCAGTTACTATGGGACAGGACTTAACCCTGAAGCTTTCTTT. It specifies CASSYYGTGLNPEAFF.

This CDR3 reads CASSLSRGGRFYEQYF. In DNA, the CDR3 is TGTGCCAGCAGTCTGTCCCGCGGGGGACGATTCTACGAGCAGTACTTC. The chain couples TRBV27 to TRBJ2-7, with 7 bases aligning to TRBD2. The V gene's germline CDR1 is MNHEY and CDR2 SMNVEV (reference sequence). CDR3 length equals 16 residues. The junction had 13 bases not matched to a gene; V was cut back by 5 bases and J by 3 bases.

The V gene is TRBV27, the J gene TRBJ2-7; 7 nucleotides match TRBD1. The germline V gene has CDR1 MNHEY and CDR2 SMNVEV (reference sequence). Losses at the gene ends were 4 bases for V and 2 bases for J; bases not matched to a gene: 11. This CDR3 is built from 16 residues. This CDR3 is CASSSMGRQGAYEQYF. As DNA, the CDR3 is TGTGCCAGCAGTTCGATGGGTAGGCAGGGGGCCTACGAGCAGTACTTC.

V is TRBV2 and J is TRBJ2-5; perhaps TRBD2 as D (6 bases). This CDR3 comprises 13 residues. Trimming removed 6 bases from V and 5 bases from J, with 13 bases in between. CDR1 and CDR2 from the germline V gene are SNHLY and FYNNEI. DNA of the CDR3: TGTGCCAGCAGCTGGGGAGGAGGGGAGACCCAGTACTTC. Translating gives CASSWGGGETQYF.

The V gene is TRBV5-6, the J gene TRBJ1-2; D gene uncertain. V dropped 0 bases and J dropped 4 bases, with 7 bases sitting between them. Germline V CDR1 and CDR2: SGHDT, YYEEEE. CDR3 length equals 13 residues. CDR3 in amino acids: CASSLDTSYGYTF. DNA of the CDR3: TGTGCCAGCAGCTTGGATACCAGCTATGGCTACACCTTC.

The chain links TRBV6-1 to TRBJ1-2; 7 bases are a match to TRBD1. The CDR3 extends over 15 amino acids. CDR1 and CDR2 from the germline V gene are MNHNS and SASEGT. The V and J ends lost 4 bases and 5 bases, in that order; junction bases with no gene match: 10. The CDR3 bases are TGTGCCAGCAGTGCCTGGAGACAGGGAACGTATGGCTACACCTTC. Amino acid sequence: CASSAWRQGTYGYTF.

The gene calls are TRBV9 and TRBJ1-1; 9 nucleotides agree with TRBD1. Germline V gene sequence: CDR1 SGDLS, CDR2 YYNGEE. The CDR3 is 14 residues long. V shed 3 bases and J 5 bases; nucleotides not matched to a gene: 5. Here the CDR3 reads CASSAQGAKTEAFF. CDR3 coding DNA: TGTGCCAGCAGCGCACAGGGGGCGAAGACTGAAGCTTTCTTT.

The DNA for the CDR3 is TGTGCCAGCAGCTCCAAACAGGGCCGCGAGCAGTACTTC. Its translation is CASSSKQGREQYF. The chain employs TRBV5-6 and TRBJ2-7; the D gene is possibly TRBD1 (6 bases). The V end lost 3 bases, the J end lost 6 bases, and 13 bases lay between the germline ends. This CDR3 contains 13 residues. Germline CDR1 and CDR2: SGHDT and YYEEEE.

This clone was recorded once. The V call is TRBV7-6, the J call TRBJ1-2; tentatively, D is TRBD1 (5 bases). Germline V gives CDR1 SGHVS, CDR2 FNYEAQ. The CDR3 runs 16 residues. The V end lost 5 bases, the J end lost 1 base, and 17 bases lay between the germline ends. The CDR3 coding sequence is TGTGCCAGCAGCAACCTACGGGGAGGGGTTAACTATGGCTACACCTTC. It codes for CASSNLRGGVNYGYTF.

V gene TRBV5-6 combines with J gene TRBJ2-3; no clear D. This CDR3 has 12 amino acids. The germline V gene encodes CDR1 SGHDT and CDR2 YYEEEE. Trimming stripped 3 bases from V and 3 bases from J, with 5 bases between. CDR3 in DNA: TGTGCCAGCAGCTATAAAACAGATACGCAGTATTTT. Protein sequence: CASSYKTDTQYF.

The chain links TRBV5-1 to TRBJ2-1, with D possibly TRBD1 on 5 matching bases. Germline V gives CDR1 SGHRS, CDR2 YFSETQ. V shed 4 bases and J shed 3 bases, with 8 bases lying between them. The length of the CDR3 is 13 residues. Here the CDR3 reads CASSQGLYNEQFF. CDR3 nucleotide sequence: TGCGCCAGCAGCCAGGGCCTCTACAATGAGCAGTTCTTC. The full variable domain, completed using reference TRBV5-1 and TRBJ2-1, is KAGVTQTPRYLIKTRGQQVTLSCSPISGHRSVSWYQQTPGQGLQFLFEYFSETQRNKGNFPGRFSGRQFSNSRSEMNVSTLELGDSALYLCASSQGLYNEQFFGPGTRLTVL.

A single count supports this clone. The chain is built from TRBV7-6 and TRBJ2-7, with 13 bases identical to TRBD2. The CDR3 runs to 15 residues. Losses at the gene ends were 4 bases for V and 7 bases for J; bases not matched to a gene: 7. Germline V lookup: CDR1 SGHVS, CDR2 FNYEAQ. CDR3 sequence reads: CASSSPTSGGREQYF. CDR3 in DNA: TGTGCCAGCAGCTCACCGACTAGCGGGGGGCGGGAGCAGTACTTC.

The chain links TRBV7-9 to TRBJ2-7, with 9 positions matching TRBD1. The CDR3 is made up of 15 amino acids. CDR1 and CDR2 (germline): SEHNR, FQNEAQ (reference sequence). The V gene end was trimmed by 4 bases and the J gene end by 5 bases; junction bases not matched to a gene: 9. The CDR3 spells CASSSSPGQGNEQYF. The CDR3 DNA is TGTGCCAGCAGCTCGTCCCCGGGACAGGGTAACGAGCAGTACTTC.

Remarks on this clone: The sample holds other DNA sequences that translate to the same CDR3. The chain links TRBV2 to TRBJ2-2; 8 positions match TRBD1. This CDR3 has 17 amino acids. V trimming: 10 bases; J trimming: 4 bases; junction bases outside the gene matches: 17. The germline V gene has CDR1 SNHLY and CDR2 FYNNEI. CDR3 sequence: CAIQQKVQGASTGELFF. CDR3 sequence (DNA): TGTGCCATCCAGCAAAAGGTCCAGGGGGCGAGCACCGGGGAGCTGTTTTTT. The whole variable domain, filled in from reference TRBV2 and TRBJ2-2, reads EPEVTQTPSHQVTQMGQEVILRCVPISNHLYFYWYRQILGQKVEFLVSFYNNEISEKSEIFDDQFSVERPDGSNFTLKIRSTKLEDSAMYFCAIQQKVQGASTGELFFGEGSRLTVL.

This rearrangement joins TRBV18 to TRBJ1-1, with 8 nucleotides matching TRBD1. Trimming at V came to 1 base and at J to 0 bases, leaving 4 bases not matched to a gene. This CDR3 is 16 amino acids long. The germline gives CDR1 KGHSH, CDR2 LQKENI. The CDR3 sequence: CASSPLGQALNTEAFF. CDR3 bases: TGTGCCAGCTCACCACTGGGACAGGCCCTGAACACTGAAGCTTTCTTT.

The CDR3 bases are TGTGCCAGCAGCGGCCAGGGCTCCTACAATGAGCAGTTCTTC. This encodes CASSGQGSYNEQFF. The chain recombines TRBV4-2 with TRBJ2-1, with a tentative D call TRBD1 (5 bases). The V end was cut by 5 bases, the J end by 0 bases, with 8 bases between. Germline V gives CDR1 LGHNA, CDR2 YNFKEQ. The CDR3 totals 14 residues.

This rearrangement joins TRBV4-1 to TRBJ2-2; no clear D. The CDR3 length is 13 residues. Germline V gene lookup returns CDR1 MGHRA and CDR2 YSYEKL. The V gene lost 7 bases and the J gene lost 9 bases, with 15 bases spanning the gap. The DNA for the CDR3 is TGCGCCAGCACCGCAAGCCGGGTAAGGGAGCTGTTTTTT. Protein product: CASTASRVRELFF.

The chain couples TRBV18 to TRBJ2-7, with 11 bases aligning to TRBD1. Germline V gives CDR1 KGHSH, CDR2 LQKENI. CDR3 length: 16 amino acids. V was pared by 3 bases and J by 2 bases, with 6 bases of the junction left unmatched. This CDR3 reads CASSPTGTGGPYEQYF. The CDR3 nucleotides read TGTGCCAGCTCACCCACCGGGACAGGGGGGCCCTACGAGCAGTACTTC. Drawing the rest from reference TRBV18 and TRBJ2-7, the complete variable domain is NAGVMQNPRHLVRRRGQEARLRCSPMKGHSHVYWYRQLPEEGLKFMVYLQKENIIDESGMPKERFSAEFPKEGPSILRIQQVVRGDSAAYFCASSPTGTGGPYEQYFGPGTRLTVT.

The chain carries TRBV2 and TRBJ2-5; possible D gene TRBD1, 6 bases. The V and J ends lost 7 bases and 4 bases respectively, with 22 bases between them. CDR3 size: 16 residues. Looked up from germline, CDR1 is SNHLY and CDR2 is FYNNEI. CDR3 coding DNA: TGTGCCAGCACGAACCTAGGGGGAGCGGATCGAGAGACCCAGTACTTC. Encoded protein: CASTNLGGADRETQYF. The full variable domain, with the rest looked up from reference TRBV2 and TRBJ2-5, is EPEVTQTPSHQVTQMGQEVILRCVPISNHLYFYWYRQILGQKVEFLVSFYNNEISEKSEIFDDQFSVERPDGSNFTLKIRSTKLEDSAMYFCASTNLGGADRETQYFGPGTRLLVL.

The chain uses TRBV11-3 and TRBJ2-7, with 7 bases fitting TRBD2. Germline values: CDR1 SGHNT, CDR2 YENEEA. The CDR3 covers 14 residues. After removal of 4 bases from V and 2 bases from J, the junction contained 5 bases not matched to a gene. The CDR3 DNA reads TGTGCCAGCAGCTCCCGGACTAGACCCTACGAGCAGTACTTC. It yields the protein CASSSRTRPYEQYF.